Reported below is one T cell receptor (beta chain). No antigen is known for it. The PCR used 60 Vbeta and 13 Jbeta primers. The protocol was immunoSEQ multiplex PCR, while the TCRdb copy is restricted to in-frame clones and leaves out a portion. The table lists around 160,000 clones, roughly 80% of them singletons. Unmatched junction bases numbered 5, after V lost 5 bases and J lost 1 base. The CDR3 is 15 amino acids. Germline lookup yields CDR1 SGHNT and CDR2 YYREEE (reference sequence). The source of the sample is a study of cytomegalovirus exposure and HLA in healthy donors. Notes on the study in general: It was confirmed in vitro that a few of the CMV-associated chains were specific for CMV antigens. Trimming of TCR beta V- and J-genes showed a link, identified in a later analysis, to a missense DCLRE1C variant.

Input material: PBMCs. This TCR came from a woman aged 40-49 years in good health and CMV-seropositive. The chain couples TRBV5-4 to TRBJ2-2; 7 positions match TRBD1. The CDR3 DNA sequence: TGTGCCAGCAGATACTGGACAGGGAACACCGGGGAGCTGTTTTTT. It codes for CASRYWTGNTGELFF.